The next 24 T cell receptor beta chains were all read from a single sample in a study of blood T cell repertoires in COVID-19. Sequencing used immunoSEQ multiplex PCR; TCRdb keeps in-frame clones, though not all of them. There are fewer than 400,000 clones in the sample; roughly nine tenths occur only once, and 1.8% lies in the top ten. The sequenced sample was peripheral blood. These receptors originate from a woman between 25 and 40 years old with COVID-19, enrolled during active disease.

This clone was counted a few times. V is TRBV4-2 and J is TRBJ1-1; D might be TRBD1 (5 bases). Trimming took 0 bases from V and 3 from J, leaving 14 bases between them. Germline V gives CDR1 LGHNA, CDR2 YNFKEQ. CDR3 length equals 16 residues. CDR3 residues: CASSQDPPGGYTEAFF. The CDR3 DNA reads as TGTGCCAGCAGCCAAGACCCGCCGGGGGGGTACACTGAAGCTTTCTTT.

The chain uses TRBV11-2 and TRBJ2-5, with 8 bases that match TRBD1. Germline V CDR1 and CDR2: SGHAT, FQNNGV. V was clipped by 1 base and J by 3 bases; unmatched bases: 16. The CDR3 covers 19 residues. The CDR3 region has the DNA TGTGCCAGCAGCTTAGCCAGGGGGCGCGTCGTTTTTAGAGAAGAGACCCAGTACTTC. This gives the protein CASSLARGRVVFREETQYF.

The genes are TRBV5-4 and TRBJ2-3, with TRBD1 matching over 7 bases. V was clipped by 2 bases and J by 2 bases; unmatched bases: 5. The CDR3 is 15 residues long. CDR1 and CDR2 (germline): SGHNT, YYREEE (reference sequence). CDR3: CASSFEGASTDTQYF. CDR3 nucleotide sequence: TGTGCCAGCAGCTTTGAGGGGGCATCCACAGATACGCAGTATTTT.

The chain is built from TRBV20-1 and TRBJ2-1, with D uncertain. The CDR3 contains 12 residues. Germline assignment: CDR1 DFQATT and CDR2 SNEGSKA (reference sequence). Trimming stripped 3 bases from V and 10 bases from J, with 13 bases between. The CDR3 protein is CSASALGVEQFF. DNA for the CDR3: TGCAGTGCTAGTGCCTTGGGCGTCGAGCAGTTCTTC.

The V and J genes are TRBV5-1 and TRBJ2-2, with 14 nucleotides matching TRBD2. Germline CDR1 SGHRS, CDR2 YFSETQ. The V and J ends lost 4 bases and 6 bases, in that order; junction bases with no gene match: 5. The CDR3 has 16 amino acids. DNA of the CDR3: TGCGCCAGCAGCCGACTAGCGGGGGGGCGACCCGGGGAGCTGTTTTTT. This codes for CASSRLAGGRPGELFF. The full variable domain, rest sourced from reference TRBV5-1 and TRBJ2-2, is KAGVTQTPRYLIKTRGQQVTLSCSPISGHRSVSWYQQTPGQGLQFLFEYFSETQRNKGNFPGRFSGRQFSNSRSEMNVSTLELGDSALYLCASSRLAGGRPGELFFGEGSRLTVL.

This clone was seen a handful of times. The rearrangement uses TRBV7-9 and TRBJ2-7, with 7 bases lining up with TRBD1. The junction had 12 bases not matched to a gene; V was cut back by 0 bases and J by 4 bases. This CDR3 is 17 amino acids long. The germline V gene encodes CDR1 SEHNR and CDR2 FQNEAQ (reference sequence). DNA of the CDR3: TGTGCCAGCAGCTTAGCGGCGTGGGGACAGAAACATTACGAGCAGTACTTC. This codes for CASSLAAWGQKHYEQYF.

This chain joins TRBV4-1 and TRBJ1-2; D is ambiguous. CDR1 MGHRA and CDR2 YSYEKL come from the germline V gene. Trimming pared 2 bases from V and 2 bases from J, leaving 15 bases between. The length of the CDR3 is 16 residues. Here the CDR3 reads CASSQFTTTENYGYTF. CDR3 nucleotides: TGCGCCAGCAGCCAATTCACCACGACGGAGAACTATGGCTACACCTTC.

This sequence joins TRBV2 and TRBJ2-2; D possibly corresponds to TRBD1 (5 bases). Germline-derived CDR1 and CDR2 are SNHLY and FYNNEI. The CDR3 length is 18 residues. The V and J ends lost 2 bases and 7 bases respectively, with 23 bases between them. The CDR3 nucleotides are TGTGCCAGCAGTGAATCGGGTCAGGGTGGCTTTCTCGTCGGGGAGCTGTTTTTT. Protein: CASSESGQGGFLVGELFF.

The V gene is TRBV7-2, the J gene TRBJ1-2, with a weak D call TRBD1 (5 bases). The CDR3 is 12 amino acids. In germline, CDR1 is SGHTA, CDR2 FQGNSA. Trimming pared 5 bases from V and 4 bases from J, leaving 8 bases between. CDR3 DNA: TGTGCCAGCAGCCATACAGGCTATGGCTACACCTTC. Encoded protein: CASSHTGYGYTF.

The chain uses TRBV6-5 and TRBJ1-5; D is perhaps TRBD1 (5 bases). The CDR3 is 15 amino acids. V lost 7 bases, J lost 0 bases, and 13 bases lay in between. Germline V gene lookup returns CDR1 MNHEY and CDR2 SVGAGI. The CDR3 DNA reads TGTGCCAGCAACCTGGGGCCCTTTAGCAATCAGCCCCAGCATTTT. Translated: CASNLGPFSNQPQHF.

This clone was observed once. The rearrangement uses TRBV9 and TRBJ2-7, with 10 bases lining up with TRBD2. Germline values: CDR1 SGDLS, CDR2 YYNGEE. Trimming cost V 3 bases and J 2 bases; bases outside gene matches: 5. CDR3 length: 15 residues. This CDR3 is CASSAGSGGAYEQYF. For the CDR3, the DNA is TGTGCCAGCAGCGCCGGCAGCGGGGGGGCCTACGAGCAGTACTTC.

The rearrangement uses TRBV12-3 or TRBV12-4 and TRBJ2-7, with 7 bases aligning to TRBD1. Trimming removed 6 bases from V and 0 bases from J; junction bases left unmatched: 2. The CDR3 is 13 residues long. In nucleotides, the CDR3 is TGTGCCAGCAGCGGGACAGACTCCTACGAGCAGTACTTC. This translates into CASSGTDSYEQYF.

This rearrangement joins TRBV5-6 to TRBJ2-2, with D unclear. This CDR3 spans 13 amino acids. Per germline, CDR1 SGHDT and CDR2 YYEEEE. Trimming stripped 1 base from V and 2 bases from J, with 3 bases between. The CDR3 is CASSLYNTGELFF. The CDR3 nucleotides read TGTGCCAGCAGCTTGTATAACACCGGGGAGCTGTTTTTT.

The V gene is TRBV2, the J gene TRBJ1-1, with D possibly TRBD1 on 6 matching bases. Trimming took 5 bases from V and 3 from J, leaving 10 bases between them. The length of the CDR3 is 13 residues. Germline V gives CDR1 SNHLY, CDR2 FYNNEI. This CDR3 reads CASSQTGYTEAFF. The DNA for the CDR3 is TGTGCCAGCAGTCAAACAGGGTACACTGAAGCTTTCTTT.

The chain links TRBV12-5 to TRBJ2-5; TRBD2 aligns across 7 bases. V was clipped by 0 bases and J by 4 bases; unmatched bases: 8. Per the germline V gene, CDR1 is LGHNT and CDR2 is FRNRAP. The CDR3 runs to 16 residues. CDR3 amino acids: CASGLVLREGGETQYF. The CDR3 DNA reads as TGTGCTAGTGGTTTGGTACTAAGGGAGGGTGGAGAGACCCAGTACTTC. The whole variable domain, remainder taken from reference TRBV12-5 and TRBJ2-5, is DARVTQTPRHKVTEMGQEVTMRCQPILGHNTVFWYRQTMMQGLELLAYFRNRAPLDDSGMPKDRFSAEMPDATLATLKIQPSEPRDSAVYFCASGLVLREGGETQYFGPGTRLLVL.

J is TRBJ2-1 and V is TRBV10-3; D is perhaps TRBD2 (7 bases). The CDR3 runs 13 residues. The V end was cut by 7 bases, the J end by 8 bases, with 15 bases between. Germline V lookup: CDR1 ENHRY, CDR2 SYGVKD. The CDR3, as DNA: TGTGCCATCATGGGGCGGGGGCTCGATGAGCAGTTCTTC. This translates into CAIMGRGLDEQFF.

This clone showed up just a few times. The CDR3 here is CASSFGQGALGYTF. The CDR3, as DNA: TGTGCCAGCAGCTTTGGACAGGGGGCGCTGGGCTACACCTTC. V and J are TRBV7-2 and TRBJ1-2, with TRBD1 matching over 11 bases. The V segment lost 3 bases and the J segment 8 bases; nucleotides outside the gene matches: 5. The germline gives CDR1 SGHTA, CDR2 FQGNSA. The CDR3 totals 14 residues. Complete variable domain (other parts from reference TRBV7-2 and TRBJ1-2): GAGVSQSPSNKVTEKGKDVELRCDPISGHTALYWYRQSLGQGLEFLIYFQGNSAPDKSGLPSDRFSAERTGGSVSTLTIQRTQQEDSAVYLCASSFGQGALGYTFGSGTRLTVV.

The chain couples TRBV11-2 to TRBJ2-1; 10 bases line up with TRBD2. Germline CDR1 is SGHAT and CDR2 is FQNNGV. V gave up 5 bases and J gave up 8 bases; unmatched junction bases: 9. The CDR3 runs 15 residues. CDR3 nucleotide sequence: TGTGCCAGCAGCAAGGAGCGGGGGGGCCTTCATGAGCAGTTCTTC. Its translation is CASSKERGGLHEQFF. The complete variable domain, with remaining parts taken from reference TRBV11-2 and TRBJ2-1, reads EAGVAQSPRYKIIEKRQSVAFWCNPISGHATLYWYQQILGQGPKLLIQFQNNGVVDDSQLPKDRFSAERLKGVDSTLKIQPAKLEDSAVYLCASSKERGGLHEQFFGPGTRLTVL.

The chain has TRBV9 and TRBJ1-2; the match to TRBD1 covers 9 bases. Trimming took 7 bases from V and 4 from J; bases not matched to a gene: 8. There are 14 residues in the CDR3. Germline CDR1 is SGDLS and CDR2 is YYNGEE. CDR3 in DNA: TGTGCCAGCCGGACAGGGGAAGATCGCTATGGCTACACCTTC. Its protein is CASRTGEDRYGYTF.

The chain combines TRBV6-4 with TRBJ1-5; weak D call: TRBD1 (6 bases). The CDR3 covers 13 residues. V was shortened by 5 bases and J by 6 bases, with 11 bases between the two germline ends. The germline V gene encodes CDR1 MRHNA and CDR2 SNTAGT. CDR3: CASSTGFGQPQHF. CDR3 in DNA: TGTGCCAGCAGTACAGGGTTCGGTCAGCCCCAGCATTTT.

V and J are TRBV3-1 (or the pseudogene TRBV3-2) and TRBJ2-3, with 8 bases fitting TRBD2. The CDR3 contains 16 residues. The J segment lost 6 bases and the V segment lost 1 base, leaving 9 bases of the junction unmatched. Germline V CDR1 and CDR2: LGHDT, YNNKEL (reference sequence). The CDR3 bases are TGTGCCAGCAGCCAAGTTACTAGCGGTCCCTCCGATACGCAGTATTTT. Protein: CASSQVTSGPSDTQYF.

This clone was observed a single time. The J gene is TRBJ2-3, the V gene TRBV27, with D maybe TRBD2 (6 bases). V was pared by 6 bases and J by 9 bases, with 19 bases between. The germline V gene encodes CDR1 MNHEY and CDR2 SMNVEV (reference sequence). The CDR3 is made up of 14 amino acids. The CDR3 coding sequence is TGTGCCAGCAGCCGAGCGGGCGGGTCAGGGACGCAGTATTTT. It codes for CASSRAGGSGTQYF.

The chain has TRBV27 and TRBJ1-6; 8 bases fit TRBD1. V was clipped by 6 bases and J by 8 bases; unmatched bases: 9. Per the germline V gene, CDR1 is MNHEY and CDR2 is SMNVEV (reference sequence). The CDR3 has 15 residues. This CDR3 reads CASSQQGVFDSPLHF. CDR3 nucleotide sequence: TGTGCCAGCAGCCAACAGGGGGTTTTTGATTCACCCCTCCACTTT.

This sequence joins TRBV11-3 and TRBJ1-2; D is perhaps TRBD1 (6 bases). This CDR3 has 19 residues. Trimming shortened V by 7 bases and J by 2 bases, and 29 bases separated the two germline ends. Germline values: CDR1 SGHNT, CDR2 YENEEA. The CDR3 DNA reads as TGTGCCAGCAAAGACCCCAGCGCCCTCAGGGGAACCCCAAACTATGGCTACACCTTC. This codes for CASKDPSALRGTPNYGYTF.